This T cell receptor (beta chain) was sequenced in a study of control samples from healthy donors and cancer patients. Assay used: immunoSEQ multiplex PCR; TCRdb lists only in-frame clones, some missing. The sample has 76,000 or so clones; 75% to 90% are singletons. The sequencing input was PBMCs. This clonotype was sampled from a woman aged 45-65 years with colorectal cancer.

As DNA, the CDR3 is TGTGCCAGCAGTGAAGCCCTCCTCTCAGGGGGAGAAAGGGATACGCAGTATTTT. It codes for CASSEALLSGGERDTQYF. The chain employs TRBV6-4 and TRBJ2-3; TRBD1 matches 7 bases. The CDR3 has 18 residues. V was clipped by 3 bases and J by 6 bases; unmatched bases: 18. From germline, CDR1 is MRHNA and CDR2 SNTAGT.